This entry lists 30 T cell receptor beta chains sequenced from one sample in a study of T cell repertoires in cytomegalovirus infection. From the reads, TCRdb called clonotypes with MiXCR, one entry per CDR3 protein. Here the sample spans over 150,000 distinct CDR3 sequences, approximately 19% being singletons. The specimen sequenced was PBMCs. All receptors come from a human donor in good health (CMV status not recorded). Some clones in this sample may be carry-over from other donors' samples.

Turning to this clonotype: One end of the junction is discordant with germline, which a read error may explain. The rearrangement uses TRBV6-1 and TRBJ2-7; D tentatively reads TRBD1 or TRBD2 (5 bases each). Germline V gene data show CDR1 as MNHNS and CDR2 as SASEGT. The CDR3 has 12 amino acids. DNA of the CDR3: TGTGCCAGCAGCCCAACCGGGGACGAGCGGTACTTC. Translation gives CASSPTGDERYF.

This clonotype is classed as medium-sized. The chain joins TRBV7-9 to TRBJ2-1; 7 bases match TRBD2. The CDR3 spans 15 residues. The J segment lost 6 bases and the V segment lost 5 bases, leaving 10 bases of the junction unmatched. Per germline, CDR1 SEHNR and CDR2 FQNEAQ (reference sequence). CDR3: CASSPRLAVGNEQFF. CDR3 DNA: TGTGCCAGCAGCCCTAGGCTAGCGGTAGGCAATGAGCAGTTCTTC.

This clonotype was counted a few times. The gene calls are TRBV5-5 and TRBJ1-3, with D possibly being TRBD1 (5 bases). Per germline, CDR1 SGHKS and CDR2 YYEKEE (reference sequence). CDR3 length: 14 residues. Trimming left V 3 bases short and J 4 bases short, with 11 bases between. DNA of the CDR3: TGTGCCAGCAGCTCTCGGGGGTTGGGAAACACCATATATTTT. Its translation: CASSSRGLGNTIYF.

The chain is built from TRBV12-3 or TRBV12-4 and TRBJ2-1; TRBD2 agrees at 7 bases. The junction had 10 bases not matched to a gene; V was cut back by 7 bases and J by 4 bases. CDR3 length: 15 residues. The CDR3 sequence is CASTNGLEGYNEQFF. CDR3 in DNA: TGTGCCAGCACTAACGGACTAGAGGGGTACAATGAGCAGTTCTTC.

This clonotype was seen ten or more times. The chain couples TRBV11-2 to TRBJ2-1; D gene ambiguous. This CDR3 comprises 15 residues. The germline V gene has CDR1 SGHAT and CDR2 FQNNGV. Trimming removed 2 bases at V and 9 bases at J, with 17 bases between. CDR3 sequence reads: CASSLKDSWAREQFF. CDR3 coding DNA: TGTGCCAGCAGCTTAAAAGACTCCTGGGCCCGTGAGCAGTTCTTC.

The table lists this clonotype with many counts. The J gene is TRBJ1-1, the V gene TRBV6-1; D perhaps matches TRBD1 (6 bases). The V and J ends lost 0 bases and 1 base respectively, with 9 bases between them. CDR3 size: 15 residues. Germline assignment: CDR1 MNHNS and CDR2 SASEGT. DNA of the CDR3: TGTGCCAGCAGTGAAGCCTCCAGGGGGAACACTGAAGCTTTCTTT. This codes for CASSEASRGNTEAFF.

The chain combines TRBV6-1 with TRBJ1-1; D may be TRBD1 (5 bases). The ends were cut back, 0 bases at V and 5 bases at J, with 19 bases in the middle. Germline CDR1 is MNHNS and CDR2 is SASEGT. The CDR3 is made up of 17 amino acids. For the CDR3, the DNA is TGTGCCAGCAGTGAAGCGGCGGGGACCATCGGGGGGACTGAAGCTTTCTTT. Protein: CASSEAAGTIGGTEAFF.

The chain combines TRBV19 with TRBJ2-7; tentatively, D is TRBD2 (5 bases). The V and J ends lost 5 bases and 4 bases respectively, with 12 bases between them. The germline gives CDR1 LNHDA, CDR2 SQIVND (reference sequence). The CDR3 runs 13 residues. CDR3 amino acids: CASSSQREYEQYF. The DNA for the CDR3 is TGTGCCAGTAGTTCCCAGAGGGAATACGAGCAGTACTTC.

This clonotype was counted only a few times. The chain couples TRBV29-1 to TRBJ2-1, with unresolved D. This CDR3 spans 14 amino acids. The germline V and J ends were trimmed by 4 bases and 4 bases, with 14 bases remaining between them. The germline gives CDR1 SQVTM, CDR2 ANQGSEA. The CDR3 sequence is CSVVGPPLYNEQFF. The CDR3 DNA reads as TGCAGCGTTGTGGGCCCACCCCTATACAATGAGCAGTTCTTC.

The table lists this clonotype with a few counts. The genes are TRBV5-4 and TRBJ2-1; perhaps TRBD2 as D (7 bases). V gave up 3 bases and J gave up 4 bases, with 14 bases separating them. This CDR3 contains 15 residues. Looked up from germline, CDR1 is SGHNT and CDR2 is YYREEE (reference sequence). Written as DNA, the CDR3 is TGTGCCAGCAGCTCGGGTGCGGGGGCTTACAATGAGCAGTTCTTC. This sequence encodes CASSSGAGAYNEQFF.

V usage is TRBV23-1 and J usage is TRBJ2-1; D remains unclear. TRBV23-1 qualifies as an ORF whose function is uncertain. This CDR3 is 14 amino acids long. Trimming pared 3 bases from V and 8 bases from J, leaving 14 bases between. CDR3 DNA sequence: TGCGCCAGCAGTCACCCCTCCCTGGGCCATGAGCAGTTCTTC. Amino acid sequence: CASSHPSLGHEQFF.

As for this clonotype: A much more abundant neighbour one base away suggests this may be a read error. The chain couples TRBV4-2 to TRBJ2-7; the D is unclear. The CDR3 extends over 14 amino acids. Germline V gene lookup returns CDR1 LGHNA and CDR2 YNFKEQ. V was pared by 0 bases and J by 3 bases, with 9 bases between. The CDR3 sequence is CASSQEASSYEQYF. The CDR3 DNA sequence: TGTGCCAGCAGCCAAGAGGCGTCCAGCTACGAGCAGTACTTC.

This clonotype was found many times. CDR3 bases: TGTGCCATCAGTGAGTCGGACGGACCATCTAGCACAGATACGCAGTATTTT. It yields the protein CAISESDGPSSTDTQYF. This chain joins TRBV10-3 and TRBJ2-3; D uncertain. The V end lost 0 bases, the J end lost 0 bases, and 13 bases lay between the germline ends. Germline CDR1 and CDR2: ENHRY and SYGVKD. The CDR3 loop spans 17 amino acids.

The genes are TRBV7-9 and TRBJ2-2, with 12 positions matching TRBD2. CDR1 is SEHNR and CDR2 is FQNEAQ in the germline V gene (reference sequence). Germline trimming cut 5 bases from V and 6 bases from J; bases unmatched to any gene: 7. The CDR3 loop spans 16 amino acids. DNA of the CDR3: TGTGCCAGCAGCCTCGGACTAGCGGGGCCCTCCGGGGAGCTGTTTTTT. This encodes CASSLGLAGPSGELFF.

The chain uses TRBV2 and TRBJ1-4; a possible D gene is TRBD1 (5 bases). The CDR3 length is 12 residues. The V gene lost 8 bases and the J gene lost 8 bases, with 12 bases spanning the gap. Per germline, CDR1 SNHLY and CDR2 FYNNEI. The CDR3 reads CASGRVEEKLFF. DNA of the CDR3: TGTGCCAGCGGCAGGGTAGAAGAAAAACTGTTTTTT.

This clonotype was recorded at least ten times. This sequence joins TRBV7-8 and TRBJ2-7; TRBD2 matches 14 bases. Germline V lookup: CDR1 SGHVS, CDR2 FQNEAQ. This CDR3 contains 17 residues. With V trimmed by 4 bases and J by 2 bases, 7 bases remained unmatched. The CDR3 sequence is CASSSGLAGDPAYEQYF. The DNA for the CDR3 is TGTGCCAGCAGCTCGGGACTAGCGGGAGATCCCGCCTACGAGCAGTACTTC.

This clonotype was observed a handful of times. This chain connects TRBV28 to TRBJ1-2, with 9 nucleotides matching TRBD1. Losses at the gene ends were 6 bases for V and 3 bases for J; bases not matched to a gene: 5. Germline V gene lookup returns CDR1 MDHEN and CDR2 SYDVKM. The CDR3 spans 14 residues. The CDR3 nucleotides read TGTGCCAGCAGGATTACAGGGGGCCACTATGGCTACACCTTC. Translation: CASRITGGHYGYTF.

This chain's CDR3 is CASSLEGGPVNTEAFF. The CDR3 DNA reads TGTGCCAGCAGCTTAGAGGGGGGACCGGTGAACACTGAAGCTTTCTTT. V usage is TRBV7-9 and J usage is TRBJ1-1; tentatively, D is TRBD1 (6 bases). CDR3 length: 16 residues. Between the trimmed V and J ends, which lost 1 base and 0 bases, there was a span of 12 bases. CDR1 SEHNR and CDR2 FQNEAQ come from the germline V gene (reference sequence).

This clonotype was detected ten times or more. The genes are TRBV20-1 and TRBJ1-1; no clear D. Germline assignment: CDR1 DFQATT and CDR2 SNEGSKA (reference sequence). The CDR3 is made up of 13 amino acids. V dropped 3 bases and J dropped 8 bases, with 16 bases sitting between them. CDR3 residues: CSASEGGRPEAFF. Here the CDR3 DNA reads TGCAGTGCTAGCGAGGGAGGCAGGCCCGAAGCTTTCTTT.

As regards this clonotype: A read error is possible here, since a much larger clone lies one base away. The chain couples TRBV7-8 to TRBJ2-3, with 8 nucleotides matching TRBD2. The CDR3 spans 16 residues. CDR1 is SGHVS and CDR2 is FQNEAQ in the germline V gene. The junction had 7 bases not matched to a gene; V was cut back by 1 base and J by 4 bases. CDR3 DNA: TGTGCCAGCAGCTTAGAGGGACCAGCGGGAGCAGATACGCAGTATTTT. Its translation is CASSLEGPAGADTQYF.

This clonotype was counted many times. V gene TRBV7-2 combines with J gene TRBJ2-1; 9 nucleotides match TRBD2. Germline loops: CDR1 SGHTA, CDR2 FQGNSA. V trimming: 2 bases; J trimming: 3 bases; junction bases outside the gene matches: 5. The CDR3 has 16 amino acids. The chain's CDR3 is CASSLYSGRLYNEQFF. CDR3 bases: TGTGCCAGCAGCTTATATAGCGGGAGACTCTACAATGAGCAGTTCTTC.

The rearrangement links TRBV29-1 to TRBJ1-1; D may be TRBD1 (6 bases). Germline V CDR1 and CDR2: SQVTM, ANQGSEA. V shed 5 bases and J shed 3 bases, with 16 bases lying between them. The CDR3 loop spans 14 amino acids. The CDR3 region has the DNA TGCAGCGTTTACAGGGCCCCGGGGGACACTGAAGCTTTCTTT. Translation: CSVYRAPGDTEAFF. The complete variable domain, with remaining parts taken from reference TRBV29-1 and TRBJ1-1, reads SAVISQKPSRDICQRGTSLTIQCQVDSQVTMMFWYRQQPGQSLTLIATANQGSEATYESGFVIDKFPISRPNLTFSTLTVSNMSPEDSSIYLCSVYRAPGDTEAFFGQGTRLTVV.

The CDR3 coding sequence is TGTGCCATCAGTGAAACTAATGAGCAGTTCTTC. Its protein is CAISETNEQFF. The V gene is TRBV10-3, the J gene TRBJ2-1; D call uncertain. The V and J ends lost 3 bases and 7 bases respectively, with 4 bases between them. This CDR3 comprises 11 residues. Germline loops: CDR1 ENHRY, CDR2 SYGVKD.

The J gene is TRBJ1-1, the V gene TRBV20-1, with a tentative D call TRBD1 (6 bases). V shed 6 bases and J shed 3 bases, with 11 bases lying between them. The CDR3 spans 12 residues. Germline values: CDR1 DFQATT, CDR2 SNEGSKA (reference sequence). The DNA of the CDR3 is TGCAGTGCCTCCAGGGGTGACACTGAAGCTTTCTTT. Protein product: CSASRGDTEAFF.

This clonotype was seen more than once but under ten times. The chain couples TRBV6-1 to TRBJ2-4; 10 positions match TRBD2. The V and J ends lost 4 bases and 0 bases, in that order; junction bases with no gene match: 9. This CDR3 region has 18 residues. Looked up from germline, CDR1 is MNHNS and CDR2 is SASEGT. The CDR3 DNA is TGTGCCAGCAGTGTCGGGACTAGCGCGTCTCTAGCCAAAAACATTCAGTACTTC. This sequence encodes CASSVGTSASLAKNIQYF.

The J gene is TRBJ2-3, the V gene TRBV20-1, with D perhaps matching TRBD1 (6 bases). This CDR3 spans 14 amino acids. Trimming pared 4 bases from V and 0 bases from J, leaving 11 bases between. Per germline, CDR1 DFQATT and CDR2 SNEGSKA (reference sequence). Here the CDR3 DNA reads TGCAGTGCTACAGGGGTTCGTAGCACAGATACGCAGTATTTT. Amino acid sequence: CSATGVRSTDTQYF.

The J gene is TRBJ2-7, the V gene TRBV12-3 or TRBV12-4; TRBD1 matches 7 bases. The V segment lost 7 bases and the J segment 7 bases; nucleotides outside the gene matches: 13. The CDR3 has 14 amino acids. The CDR3 loop is CASKPGQAVGEQYF. CDR3 nucleotide sequence: TGTGCCAGCAAGCCCGGACAGGCGGTTGGGGAGCAGTACTTC.

This clonotype was seen a few times. The V call is TRBV30, the J call TRBJ1-1, with D possibly matching TRBD1 (5 bases). Germline CDR1 reads GTSNPN; CDR2 reads SVGIG (reference sequence). Trimming took off 5 bases at V and 6 bases at J, with 13 bases between the two ends. This CDR3 contains 12 residues. In DNA form, the CDR3 reads TGTGCCTGGGGGGGTAGGGAAGCTGAAGCTTTCTTT. It specifies CAWGGREAEAFF.

This rearrangement joins TRBV29-1 to TRBJ2-2; 7 bases map to TRBD1. Per the germline V gene, CDR1 is SQVTM and CDR2 is ANQGSEA. CDR3 length: 14 residues. V shed 2 bases, J shed 5 bases, and the junction held 5 bases outside the gene matches. CDR3 nucleotide sequence: TGCAGCGTTGAACTGGCAGGGGGAACCGGGGAGCTGTTTTTT. Translating it yields CSVELAGGTGELFF.

J is TRBJ1-1 and V is TRBV20-1; D unresolved. The V gene's germline CDR1 is DFQATT and CDR2 SNEGSKA (reference sequence). V was trimmed by 2 bases and J by 8 bases, leaving 9 bases between them. This CDR3 contains 11 residues. CDR3: CSARHRGEAFF. The DNA for the CDR3 is TGCAGTGCTAGACATCGGGGAGAAGCTTTCTTT.